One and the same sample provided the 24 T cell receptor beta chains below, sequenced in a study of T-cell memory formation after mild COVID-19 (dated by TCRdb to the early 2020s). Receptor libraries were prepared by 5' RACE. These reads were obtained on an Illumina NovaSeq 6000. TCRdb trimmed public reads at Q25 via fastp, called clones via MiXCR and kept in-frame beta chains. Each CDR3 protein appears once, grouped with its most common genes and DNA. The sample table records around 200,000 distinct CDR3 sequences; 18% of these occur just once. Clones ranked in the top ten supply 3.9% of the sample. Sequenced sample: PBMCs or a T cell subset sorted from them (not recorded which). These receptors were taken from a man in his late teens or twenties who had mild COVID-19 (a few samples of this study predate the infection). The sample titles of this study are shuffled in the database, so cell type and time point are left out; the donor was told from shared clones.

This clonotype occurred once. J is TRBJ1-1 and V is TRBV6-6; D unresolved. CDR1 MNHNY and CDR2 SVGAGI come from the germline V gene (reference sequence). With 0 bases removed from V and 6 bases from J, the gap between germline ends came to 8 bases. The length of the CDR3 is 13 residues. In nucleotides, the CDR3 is TGTGCCAGCAGTTACTCTCCAGGATCTGAAGCTTTCTTT. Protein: CASSYSPGSEAFF.

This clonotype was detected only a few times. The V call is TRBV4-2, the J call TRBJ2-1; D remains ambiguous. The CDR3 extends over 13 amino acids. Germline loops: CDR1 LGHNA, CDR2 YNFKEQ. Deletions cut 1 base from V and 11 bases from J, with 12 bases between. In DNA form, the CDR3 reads TGTGCCAGCAGCCAAGGAGTCCGCGGACAGCAGTTCTTC. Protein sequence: CASSQGVRGQQFF.

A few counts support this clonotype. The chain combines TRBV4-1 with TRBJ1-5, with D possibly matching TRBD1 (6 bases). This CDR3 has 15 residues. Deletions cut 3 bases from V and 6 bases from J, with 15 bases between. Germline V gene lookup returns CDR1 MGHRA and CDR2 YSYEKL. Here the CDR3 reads CASSQIGTYPQPQHF. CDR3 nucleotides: TGCGCCAGCAGCCAGATAGGGACATACCCTCAGCCCCAGCATTTT.

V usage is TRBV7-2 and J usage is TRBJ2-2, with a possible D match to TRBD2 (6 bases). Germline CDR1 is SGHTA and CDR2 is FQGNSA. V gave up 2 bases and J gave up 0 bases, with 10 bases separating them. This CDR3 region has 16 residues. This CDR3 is CASSLRRGPNTGELFF. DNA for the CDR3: TGTGCCAGCAGCTTAAGGAGGGGCCCGAACACCGGGGAGCTGTTTTTT.

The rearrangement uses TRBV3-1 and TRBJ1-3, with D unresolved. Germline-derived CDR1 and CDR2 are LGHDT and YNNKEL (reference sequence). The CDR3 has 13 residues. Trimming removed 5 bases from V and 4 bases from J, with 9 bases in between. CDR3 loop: CASSYTQGNTIYF. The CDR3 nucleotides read TGTGCCAGCAGCTACACACAGGGAAACACCATATATTTT.

CDR3 sequence reads: CSVTSLDGNLHGYTF. CDR3 coding DNA: TGCAGTGTTACCTCACTGGACGGGAATCTCCATGGCTACACCTTC. The rearrangement uses TRBV20-1 and TRBJ1-2; D ambiguous. The CDR3 consists of 15 residues. Germline CDR1 reads DFQATT; CDR2 reads SNEGSKA (reference sequence). Deletions cut 7 bases from V and 6 bases from J, with 24 bases between.

CDR3 sequence reads: CASANFRGRAKNIQYF. The CDR3 nucleotides are TGTGCCAGCGCAAATTTCAGGGGCCGGGCCAAAAACATTCAGTACTTC. The chain uses TRBV28 and TRBJ2-4, with D tentatively TRBD1 (6 bases). The CDR3 runs 16 residues. Germline CDR1 MDHEN, CDR2 SYDVKM. Deletions cut 8 bases from V and 1 base from J, with 18 bases between.

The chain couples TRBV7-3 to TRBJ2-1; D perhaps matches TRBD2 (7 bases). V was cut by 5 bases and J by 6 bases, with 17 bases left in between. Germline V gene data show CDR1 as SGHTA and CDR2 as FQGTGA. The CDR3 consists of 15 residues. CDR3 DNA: TGTGCCAGCAGCGCACAGGGAGGGAGTAGCAATGAGCAGTTCTTC. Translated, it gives CASSAQGGSSNEQFF.

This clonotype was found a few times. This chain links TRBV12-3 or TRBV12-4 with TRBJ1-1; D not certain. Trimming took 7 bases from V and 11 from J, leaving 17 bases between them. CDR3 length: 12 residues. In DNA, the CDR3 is TGTGCCAGCAATTGGGAAGAATCTAGTGCTTTCTTT. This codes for CASNWEESSAFF.

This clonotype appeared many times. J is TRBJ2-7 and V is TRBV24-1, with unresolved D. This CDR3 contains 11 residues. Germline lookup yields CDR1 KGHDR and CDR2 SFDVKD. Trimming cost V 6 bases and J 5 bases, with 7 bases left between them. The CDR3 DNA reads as TGTGCCACCAGTATGCACGACGAGCAGTACGTC. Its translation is CATSMHDEQYV.

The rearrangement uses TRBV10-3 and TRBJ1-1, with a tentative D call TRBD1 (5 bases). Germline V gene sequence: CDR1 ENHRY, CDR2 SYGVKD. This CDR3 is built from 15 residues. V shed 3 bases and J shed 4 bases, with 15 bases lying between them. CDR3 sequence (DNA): TGTGCCATCAGTGATCTATGGGGGGGTATCACTGAAGCTTTCTTT. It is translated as CAISDLWGGITEAFF.

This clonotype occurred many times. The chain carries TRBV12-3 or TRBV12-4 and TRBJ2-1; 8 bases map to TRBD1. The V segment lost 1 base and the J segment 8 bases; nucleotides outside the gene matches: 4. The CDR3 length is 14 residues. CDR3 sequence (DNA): TGTGCCAGCAGTTTAGGGGCAGGGGGCTATGAGCAGTTCTTC. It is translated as CASSLGAGGYEQFF.

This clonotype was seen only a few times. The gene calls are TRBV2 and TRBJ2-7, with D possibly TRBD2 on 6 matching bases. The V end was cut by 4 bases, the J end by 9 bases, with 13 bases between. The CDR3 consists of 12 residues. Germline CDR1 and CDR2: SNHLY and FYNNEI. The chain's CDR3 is CASSGTEGWQYV. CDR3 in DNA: TGTGCCAGCAGTGGGACGGAGGGATGGCAGTACGTC.

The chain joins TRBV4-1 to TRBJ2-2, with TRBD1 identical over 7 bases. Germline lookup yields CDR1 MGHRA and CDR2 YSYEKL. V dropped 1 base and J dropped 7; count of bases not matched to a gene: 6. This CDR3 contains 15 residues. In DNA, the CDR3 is TGCGCCAGCAGCCAAGGACAGGGTTTCAACGGGGAGCTGTTTTTT. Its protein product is CASSQGQGFNGELFF.

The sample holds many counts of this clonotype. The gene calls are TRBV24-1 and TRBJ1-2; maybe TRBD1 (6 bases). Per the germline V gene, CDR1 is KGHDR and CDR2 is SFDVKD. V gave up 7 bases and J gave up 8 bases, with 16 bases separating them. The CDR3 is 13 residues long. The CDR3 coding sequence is TGTGCCACCAGGGATCCAGGGGAGGGAGGCTACACCTTC. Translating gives CATRDPGEGGYTF.

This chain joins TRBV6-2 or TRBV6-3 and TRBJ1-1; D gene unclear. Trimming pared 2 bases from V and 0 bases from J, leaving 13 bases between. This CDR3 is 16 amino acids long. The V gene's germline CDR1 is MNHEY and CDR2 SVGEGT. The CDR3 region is CASSYPRRMVNTEAFF. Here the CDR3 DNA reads TGTGCCAGCAGTTACCCACGACGGATGGTGAACACTGAAGCTTTCTTT.

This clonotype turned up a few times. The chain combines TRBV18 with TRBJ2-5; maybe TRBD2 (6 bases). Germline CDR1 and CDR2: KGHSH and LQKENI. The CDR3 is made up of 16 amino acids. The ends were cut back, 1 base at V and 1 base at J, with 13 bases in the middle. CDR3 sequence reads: CASSPRGGGTQETQYF. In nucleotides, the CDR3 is TGTGCCAGCTCACCACGGGGCGGAGGGACCCAAGAGACCCAGTACTTC.

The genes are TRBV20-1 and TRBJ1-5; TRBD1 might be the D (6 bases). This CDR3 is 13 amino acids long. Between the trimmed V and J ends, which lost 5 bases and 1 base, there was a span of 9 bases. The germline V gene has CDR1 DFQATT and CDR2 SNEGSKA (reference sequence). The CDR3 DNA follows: TGCAGTGCTCTTACAGGGAGCAATCAGCCCCAGCATTTT. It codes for CSALTGSNQPQHF.

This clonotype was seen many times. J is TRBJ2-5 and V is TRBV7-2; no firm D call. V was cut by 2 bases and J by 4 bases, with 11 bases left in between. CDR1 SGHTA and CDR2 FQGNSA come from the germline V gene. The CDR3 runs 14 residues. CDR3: CASSLQSGLETQYF. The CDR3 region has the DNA TGTGCCAGCAGCTTACAGAGTGGCCTAGAGACCCAGTACTTC.

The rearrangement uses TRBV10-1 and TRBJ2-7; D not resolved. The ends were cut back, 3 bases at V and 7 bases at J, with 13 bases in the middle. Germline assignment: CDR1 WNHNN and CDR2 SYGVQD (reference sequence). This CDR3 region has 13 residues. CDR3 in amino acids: CASSDVYLGEQYF. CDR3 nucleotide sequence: TGCGCCAGCAGTGATGTCTACCTCGGGGAGCAGTACTTC.

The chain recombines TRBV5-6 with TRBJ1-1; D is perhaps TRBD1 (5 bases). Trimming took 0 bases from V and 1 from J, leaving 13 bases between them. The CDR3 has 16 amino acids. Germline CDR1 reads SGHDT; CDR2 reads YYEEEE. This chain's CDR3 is CASSLGLGGANTEAFF. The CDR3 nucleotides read TGTGCCAGCAGCTTGGGATTGGGGGGAGCGAACACTGAAGCTTTCTTT.

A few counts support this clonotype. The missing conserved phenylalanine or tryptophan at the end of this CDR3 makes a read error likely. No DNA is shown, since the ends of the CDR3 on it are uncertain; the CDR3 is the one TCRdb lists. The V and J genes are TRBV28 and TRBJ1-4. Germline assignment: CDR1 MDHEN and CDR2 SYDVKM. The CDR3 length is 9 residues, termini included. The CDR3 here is CASNLALDR.

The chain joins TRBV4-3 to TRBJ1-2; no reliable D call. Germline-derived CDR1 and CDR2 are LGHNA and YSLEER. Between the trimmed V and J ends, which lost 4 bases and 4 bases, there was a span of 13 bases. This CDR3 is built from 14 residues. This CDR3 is CASSPSPDFYGYTF. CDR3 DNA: TGCGCCAGCAGCCCCTCGCCGGACTTCTATGGCTACACCTTC.

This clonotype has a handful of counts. CDR3 region: CASSVFSQETQYF. The CDR3 nucleotides are TGTGCCAGCAGTGTGTTCAGCCAAGAGACCCAGTACTTC. The chain has TRBV28 and TRBJ2-5, with unresolved D. Germline V gives CDR1 MDHEN, CDR2 SYDVKM. This CDR3 region has 13 residues. V was cut by 5 bases and J by 1 base, with 8 bases left in between.